The 26 T cell receptor beta chains presented below share a single source sample, sequenced in a study of vaccination and CD4 T cells after COVID-19 (dated by TCRdb to between 2021 and 2023). The treatment or condition label on this specimen signifies: roughly nine-day PBMC culture with coronavirus spike peptide pools or control peptides (ViraFEST assay). CD4+ T cells from unexposed donors were collected before the COVID-19 pandemic (2011-2018). These receptors have no identified antigens. The method was PCR. Sequencer: Illumina iSeq 100. DNA from cultured CD4+ T cells was subjected to TCR sequencing with the Oncomine TCR Beta short-read assay at the Johns Hopkins FTIC core. TCRdb ran its own pipeline on the public reads, namely fastp trimming at Q25 and MiXCR clone calling, and kept in-frame beta chains. Records with the same CDR3 protein are collapsed into one entry carrying the most frequent genes and DNA. Counted in this sample were thousands of distinct CDR3 sequences; approximately 46% of them appeared once. The ten largest make up 30% to 35% of the sample.

The sample taken for sequencing was CD4+ T cells from blood, cultured in vitro. Source of these receptors: a human donor in good health.

The rearrangement joins TRBV12-3 or TRBV12-4 to TRBJ1-2; 7 positions agree with TRBD1. The J segment lost 4 bases and the V segment lost 3 bases, leaving 8 bases of the junction unmatched. This CDR3 region has 15 residues. The CDR3 region has the DNA TGTGCCAGCAGTTTCGGGACAGCATCAAGCTATGGCTACACCTTC. This translates into CASSFGTASSYGYTF.

This clonotype showed up just a few times. The rearrangement uses TRBV7-2 and TRBJ1-1; 7 bases align to TRBD1. V lost 5 bases, J lost 1 base, and 7 bases stayed unmatched. CDR1 SGHTA and CDR2 FQGNSA come from the germline V gene. The CDR3 consists of 15 residues. CDR3 DNA: TGTGCCAGCAGCAAAAGGGGGCTGTCGAACACTGAAGCTTTCTTT. Residues: CASSKRGLSNTEAFF.

The chain recombines TRBV7-3 with TRBJ2-1, with 7 bases that match TRBD2. The CDR3 extends over 16 amino acids. With 5 bases clipped from V and 3 bases from J, the junction kept 10 bases outside the gene matches. The germline CDR1 and CDR2 sequences are SGHTA and FQGTGA. This chain's CDR3 is CASSDPGASGYNEQFF. For the CDR3, the DNA is TGTGCCAGCAGCGACCCCGGAGCTAGCGGCTACAATGAGCAGTTCTTC.

This chain links TRBV20-1 with TRBJ1-2; D is possibly TRBD1 (5 bases). The CDR3 is 14 amino acids. V lost 3 bases and J lost 5, with 16 bases in between. Per the germline V gene, CDR1 is DFQATT and CDR2 is SNEGSKA (reference sequence). CDR3 coding DNA: TGCAGTGCTAGTAAGCGTCAGGGATCATATGGCTACACCTTC. Translation: CSASKRQGSYGYTF.

This clonotype was recorded a few times. This chain joins TRBV20-1 and TRBJ2-3; TRBD2 might be the D (6 bases). The germline gives CDR1 DFQATT, CDR2 SNEGSKA (reference sequence). This CDR3 spans 14 amino acids. With 2 bases removed from V and 2 bases from J, the gap between germline ends came to 11 bases. The CDR3 nucleotides are TGCAGTGCTAGACGGGGGTTCCACACAGATACGCAGTATTTT. This translates into CSARRGFHTDTQYF.

V is TRBV19 and J is TRBJ2-2; 10 nucleotides match TRBD1. The germline CDR1 and CDR2 sequences are LNHDA and SQIVND (reference sequence). J gave up 0 bases and V 10 bases, and 2 bases lay outside the gene matches. The CDR3 has 14 residues. The CDR3 loop is CATGQGANTGELFF. CDR3 in DNA: TGTGCCACCGGACAGGGGGCGAACACCGGGGAGCTGTTTTTT.

V is TRBV28 and J is TRBJ1-2; D is possibly TRBD1 (5 bases). V was cut by 6 bases and J by 4 bases, with 15 bases left in between. Germline lookup yields CDR1 MDHEN and CDR2 SYDVKM. The CDR3 has 14 amino acids. The CDR3 DNA is TGTGCCAGCAGCCCACTCGGGACGATCTATGGCTACACCTTC. Translation gives CASSPLGTIYGYTF.

CDR3: CASSLVKGQGGNNEQFF. CDR3 sequence (DNA): TGTGCCAGCAGTTTAGTGAAGGGGCAGGGGGGGAACAATGAGCAGTTCTTC. The chain has TRBV12-3 or TRBV12-4 and TRBJ2-1; D possibly matches TRBD1 or TRBD2 (7 bases each). V lost 1 base, J lost 5 bases, and 18 bases lay in between. The CDR3 length is 17 residues.

V is TRBV7-8 and J is TRBJ2-3, with 7 bases aligning to TRBD2. The CDR3 extends over 12 amino acids. CDR1 SGHVS and CDR2 FQNEAQ come from the germline V gene. V was clipped by 5 bases and J by 12 bases; unmatched bases: 8. The CDR3: CASSPMAGDQYF. The CDR3 DNA reads TGTGCCAGCAGCCCCATGGCGGGGGACCAGTATTTT.

This clonotype turned up a few times. V gene TRBV6-1 combines with J gene TRBJ2-7; 9 bases map to TRBD1. The CDR3 totals 14 residues. The germline V gene has CDR1 MNHNS and CDR2 SASEGT. J lost 3 bases, V lost 8 bases, and 8 bases had no gene match. Here the CDR3 reads CASASGQGLYEQYF. The CDR3 DNA is TGTGCCAGCGCCTCGGGACAGGGCCTCTACGAGCAGTACTTC.

This clonotype was found a few times. This sequence joins TRBV7-9 and TRBJ1-2; 9 bases are a match to TRBD1. Per germline, CDR1 SEHNR and CDR2 FQNEAQ (reference sequence). V lost 4 bases, J lost 4 bases, and 10 bases stayed unmatched. The CDR3 is made up of 16 amino acids. This CDR3 is CASSSRDRELTYGYTF. The CDR3 nucleotides read TGTGCCAGCAGCTCGCGGGACAGGGAGCTGACCTATGGCTACACCTTC.

The V and J genes are TRBV19 and TRBJ2-7, with a weak D call TRBD1 (6 bases). Germline CDR1 is LNHDA and CDR2 is SQIVND (reference sequence). Between the trimmed V and J ends, which lost 6 bases and 3 bases, there was a span of 12 bases. This CDR3 has 13 residues. DNA of the CDR3: TGTGCCAGTAGCAGACAGGCTTTCTACGAGCAGTACTTC. It is translated as CASSRQAFYEQYF.

The V gene is TRBV6-1, the J gene TRBJ1-5; 7 bases are a match to TRBD1. Germline trimming cut 6 bases from V and 3 bases from J; bases unmatched to any gene: 5. CDR3 length: 14 residues. Looked up from germline, CDR1 is MNHNS and CDR2 is SASEGT. The CDR3: CASRPTGNNQPQHF. The CDR3 DNA reads TGTGCCAGCAGACCGACAGGGAACAATCAGCCCCAGCATTTT.

The chain is built from TRBV7-6 and TRBJ1-1; D is ambiguous. The V end was cut by 5 bases, the J end by 1 base, with 11 bases between. In germline, CDR1 is SGHVS, CDR2 FNYEAQ. The CDR3 is made up of 14 amino acids. In DNA form, the CDR3 reads TGTGCCAGCAGCCTTTTGGCATCGAACACTGAAGCTTTCTTT. Amino acid sequence: CASSLLASNTEAFF.

The chain joins TRBV29-1 to TRBJ1-2; D might be TRBD1 (5 bases). V shed 4 bases and J shed 0 bases, with 9 bases lying between them. The CDR3 spans 13 residues. CDR1 and CDR2 (germline): SQVTM, ANQGSEA. CDR3 loop: CSVAQGSNYGYTF. The CDR3 DNA sequence: TGCAGCGTTGCCCAGGGTTCTAACTATGGCTACACCTTC.

The V call is TRBV20-1, the J call TRBJ1-2; weak D call: TRBD1 (6 bases). This CDR3 has 13 residues. The V gene lost 4 bases and the J gene lost 2 bases, with 11 bases spanning the gap. Germline CDR1 reads DFQATT; CDR2 reads SNEGSKA (reference sequence). CDR3 DNA sequence: TGCAGTGCTACCGAAGGGGGAAACTATGGCTACACCTTC. It codes for CSATEGGNYGYTF.

The genes are TRBV2 and TRBJ1-2; D may be TRBD1 (5 bases). Deletions cut 7 bases from V and 4 bases from J, with 16 bases between. The CDR3 is 14 amino acids. The germline gives CDR1 SNHLY, CDR2 FYNNEI. CDR3 protein: CASKARDSGYGYTF. The CDR3 coding sequence is TGTGCCAGCAAGGCCAGGGATTCCGGCTATGGCTACACCTTC.

The chain couples TRBV11-2 to TRBJ1-5, with no clear D. Germline V gene data show CDR1 as SGHAT and CDR2 as FQNNGV. This CDR3 has 13 amino acids. Trimming cost V 6 bases and J 3 bases, with 9 bases left between them. CDR3 in DNA: TGTGCCAGCAGTTCACAGATCAATCAGCCCCAGCATTTT. This gives the protein CASSSQINQPQHF.

Relative to its sample, this clonotype is medium-sized. The chain recombines TRBV29-1 with TRBJ1-1; unclear D gene. CDR3 length: 13 amino acids. V gave up 5 bases and J gave up 0 bases, with 10 bases separating them. Germline CDR1 and CDR2: SQVTM and ANQGSEA. The DNA for the CDR3 is TGCAGCGTTTTGAGGGAAATGAACACTGAAGCTTTCTTT. Translation gives CSVLREMNTEAFF.

This chain uses TRBV7-2 with TRBJ2-3; no reliable D call. Trimming took 0 bases from V and 6 from J, leaving 4 bases between them. This CDR3 is built from 12 residues. Germline values: CDR1 SGHTA, CDR2 FQGNSA. In DNA form, the CDR3 reads TGTGCCAGCAGCTTAGCGACTGATACGCAGTATTTT. Its translation: CASSLATDTQYF.

In its sample, this clonotype was seen a few times. The CDR3: CASSDSGGGGTDTQYF. The CDR3 DNA reads as TGTGCCAGCAGTGACTCCGGAGGGGGCGGCACAGATACGCAGTATTTT. The J gene is TRBJ2-3, the V gene TRBV6-4, with a possible D match to TRBD1 (7 bases). In germline, CDR1 is MRHNA, CDR2 SNTAGT. Trimming pared 0 bases from V and 1 base from J, leaving 11 bases between. This CDR3 is built from 16 residues.

Points on this clonotype: Germline is not matched at one junction end, which may reflect a read error. V and J are TRBV20-1 and TRBJ1-4; 7 nucleotides match TRBD1. Germline CDR1 is DFQATT and CDR2 is SNEGSKA (reference sequence). The CDR3 has 11 amino acids. CDR3: CSAFNRGTALF. In DNA form, the CDR3 reads TGCAGTGCGTTCAACAGGGGAACAGCCCTTTTT.

The J gene is TRBJ1-2, the V gene TRBV7-8; tentatively, D is TRBD1 (5 bases). The length of the CDR3 is 13 residues. The germline V and J ends were trimmed by 1 base and 8 bases, with 11 bases remaining between them. From germline, CDR1 is SGHVS and CDR2 FQNEAQ. DNA for the CDR3: TGTGCCAGCAGCTTAGGATCGGGGGACGGCTACACCTTC. Its translation is CASSLGSGDGYTF.

This clonotype was observed a single time. The rearrangement uses TRBV20-1 and TRBJ1-1, with 11 bases fitting TRBD1. Germline V gene sequence: CDR1 DFQATT, CDR2 SNEGSKA (reference sequence). The CDR3 runs to 15 residues. Losses at the gene ends were 4 bases for V and 3 bases for J; bases not matched to a gene: 7. This CDR3 is CSATSGTGGHTEAFF. In DNA, the CDR3 is TGCAGTGCTACCAGCGGGACAGGGGGGCACACTGAAGCTTTCTTT.

The V and J genes are TRBV6-4 and TRBJ1-5, with D hard to call. CDR3 length equals 15 residues. CDR1 and CDR2 (germline): MRHNA, SNTAGT. V lost 6 bases to trimming and J lost 1 base, with 13 bases between them. The CDR3 nucleotides are TGTGCCAGCAGCGCCGGAGCGGGAAGCAATCAGCCCCAGCATTTT. Translated: CASSAGAGSNQPQHF.

This clonotype was seen a single time. The rearrangement uses TRBV7-8 and TRBJ1-5; D is unclear. V was clipped by 5 bases and J by 7 bases, with 12 bases between them. The CDR3 spans 13 residues. Germline CDR1 reads SGHVS; CDR2 reads FQNEAQ. CDR3 loop: CASSRRWAQPQHF. The CDR3 DNA is TGTGCCAGCAGCCGGCGGTGGGCCCAGCCCCAGCATTTT.